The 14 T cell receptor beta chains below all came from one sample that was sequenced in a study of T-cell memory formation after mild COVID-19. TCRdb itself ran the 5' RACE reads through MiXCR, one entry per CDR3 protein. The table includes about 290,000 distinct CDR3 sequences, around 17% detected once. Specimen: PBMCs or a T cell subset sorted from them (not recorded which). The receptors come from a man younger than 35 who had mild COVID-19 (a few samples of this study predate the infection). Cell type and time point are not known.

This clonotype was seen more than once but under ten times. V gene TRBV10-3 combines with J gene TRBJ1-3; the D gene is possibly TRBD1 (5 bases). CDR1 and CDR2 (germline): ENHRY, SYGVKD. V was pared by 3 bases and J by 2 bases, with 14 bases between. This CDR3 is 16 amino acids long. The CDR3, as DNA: TGTGCCATCAGTGATTTAGGGGACGGTACTGGAAACACCATATATTTT. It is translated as CAISDLGDGTGNTIYF.

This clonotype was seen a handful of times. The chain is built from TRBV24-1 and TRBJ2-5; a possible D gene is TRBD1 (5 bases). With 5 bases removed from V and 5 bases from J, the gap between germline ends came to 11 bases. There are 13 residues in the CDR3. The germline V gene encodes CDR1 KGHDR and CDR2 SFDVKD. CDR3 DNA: TGTGCCACCAGTGTTGGGGCGAGGGAGACCCAGTACTTC. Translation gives CATSVGARETQYF.

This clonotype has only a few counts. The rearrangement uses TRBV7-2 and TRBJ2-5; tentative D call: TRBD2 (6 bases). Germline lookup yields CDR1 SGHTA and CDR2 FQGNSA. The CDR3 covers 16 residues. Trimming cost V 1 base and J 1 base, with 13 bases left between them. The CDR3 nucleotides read TGTGCCAGCAGCTTAGTCCCTGTGCGGGGCCAAGAGACCCAGTACTTC. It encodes CASSLVPVRGQETQYF.

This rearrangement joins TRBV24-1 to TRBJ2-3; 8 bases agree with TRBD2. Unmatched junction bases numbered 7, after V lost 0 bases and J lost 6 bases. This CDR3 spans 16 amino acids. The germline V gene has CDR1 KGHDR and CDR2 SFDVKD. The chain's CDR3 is CATSDLPAGGRDTQYF. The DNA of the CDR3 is TGTGCCACCAGTGATTTGCCCGCGGGGGGAAGGGATACGCAGTATTTT.

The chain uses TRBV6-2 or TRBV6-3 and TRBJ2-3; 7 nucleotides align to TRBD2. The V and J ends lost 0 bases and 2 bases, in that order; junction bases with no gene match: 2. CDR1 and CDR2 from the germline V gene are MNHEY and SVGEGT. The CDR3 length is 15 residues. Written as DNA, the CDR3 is TGTGCCAGCAGTTACTCGGCGGGGGACACAGATACGCAGTATTTT. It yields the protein CASSYSAGDTDTQYF.

The CDR3 DNA reads as TGTGCCAGCTTACTGGGACAGAGCAATCAGCCCCAGCATTTT. Its protein is CASLLGQSNQPQHF. This chain links TRBV6-6 with TRBJ1-5; 7 bases line up with TRBD1. The CDR3 length is 14 residues. With V trimmed by 8 bases and J by 1 base, 5 bases remained unmatched. Germline V gene data show CDR1 as MNHNY and CDR2 as SVGAGI (reference sequence).

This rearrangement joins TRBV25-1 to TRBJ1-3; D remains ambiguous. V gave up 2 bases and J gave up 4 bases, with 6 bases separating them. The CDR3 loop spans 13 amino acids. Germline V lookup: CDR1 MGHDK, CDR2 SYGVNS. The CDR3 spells CASSEPGGNTIYF. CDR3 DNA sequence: TGTGCCAGCAGTGAACCGGGAGGAAACACCATATATTTT.

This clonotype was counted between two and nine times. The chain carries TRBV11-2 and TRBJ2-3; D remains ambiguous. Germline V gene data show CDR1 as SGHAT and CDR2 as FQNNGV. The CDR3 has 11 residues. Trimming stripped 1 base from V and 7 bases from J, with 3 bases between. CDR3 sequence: CASSLVHTQYF. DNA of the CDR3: TGTGCCAGCAGCTTAGTACATACGCAGTATTTT.

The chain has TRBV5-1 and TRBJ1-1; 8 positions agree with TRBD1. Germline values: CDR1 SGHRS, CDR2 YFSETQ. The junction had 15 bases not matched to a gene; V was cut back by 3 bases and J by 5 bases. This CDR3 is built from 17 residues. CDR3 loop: CASSSRPGGWVNTEAFF. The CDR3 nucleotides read TGCGCCAGCAGCTCGCGTCCAGGGGGCTGGGTTAATACTGAAGCTTTCTTT. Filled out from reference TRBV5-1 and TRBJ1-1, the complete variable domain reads KAGVTQTPRYLIKTRGQQVTLSCSPISGHRSVSWYQQTPGQGLQFLFEYFSETQRNKGNFPGRFSGRQFSNSRSEMNVSTLELGDSALYLCASSSRPGGWVNTEAFFGQGTRLTVV.

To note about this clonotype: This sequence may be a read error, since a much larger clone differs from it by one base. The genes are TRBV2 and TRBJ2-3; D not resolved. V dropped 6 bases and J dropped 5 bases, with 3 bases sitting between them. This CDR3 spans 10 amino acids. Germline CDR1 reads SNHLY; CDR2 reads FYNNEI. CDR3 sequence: CASRLDTQYF. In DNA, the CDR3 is TGTGCCAGCAGGTTAGATACGCAGTATTTT.

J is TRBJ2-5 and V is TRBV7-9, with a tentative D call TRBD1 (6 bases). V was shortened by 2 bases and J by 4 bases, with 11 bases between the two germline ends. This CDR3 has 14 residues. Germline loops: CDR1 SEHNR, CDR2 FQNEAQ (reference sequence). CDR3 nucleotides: TGTGCCAGCAGCTTAACGGACAGAGGAGAGACCCAGTACTTC. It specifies CASSLTDRGETQYF.

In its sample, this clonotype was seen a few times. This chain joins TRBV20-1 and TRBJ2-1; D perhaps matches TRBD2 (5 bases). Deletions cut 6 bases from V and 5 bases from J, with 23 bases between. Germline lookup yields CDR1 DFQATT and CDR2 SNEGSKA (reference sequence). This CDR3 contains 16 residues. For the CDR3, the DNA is TGCAGTGCCGATCCGATGGACTCGTTAGATAACAATGAGCAGTTCTTC. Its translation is CSADPMDSLDNNEQFF.

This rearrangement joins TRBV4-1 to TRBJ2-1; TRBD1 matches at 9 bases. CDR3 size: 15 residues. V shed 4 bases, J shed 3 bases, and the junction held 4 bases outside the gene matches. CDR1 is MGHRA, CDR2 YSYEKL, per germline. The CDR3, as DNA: TGCGCCAGCAGCCTAGGGGACAGGGTCTACAATGAGCAGTTCTTC. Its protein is CASSLGDRVYNEQFF.

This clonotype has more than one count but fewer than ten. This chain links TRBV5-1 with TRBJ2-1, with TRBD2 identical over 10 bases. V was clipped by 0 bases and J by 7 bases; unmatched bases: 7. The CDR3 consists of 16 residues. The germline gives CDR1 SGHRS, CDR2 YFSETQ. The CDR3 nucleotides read TGCGCCAGCAGCTTGGCCCCTAGCGGGGGACGGAATGAGCAGTTCTTC. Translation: CASSLAPSGGRNEQFF.